The 22 T cell receptor beta chains reported below all come from one sample, sequenced in a study of identifying expanded T cells in peripheral blood. Profiling relied on immunoSEQ multiplex PCR, and the TCRdb table lists in-frame clones only, not all of them. The sample yields 50,000 to 65,000 clones, under 85% seen once. Source material: blood. These receptors originate from a person aged 18 to 70 in good health.

This clone was observed once. The genes are TRBV2 and TRBJ2-7; no clear D. V was pared by 7 bases and J by 0 bases, with 1 base between. Germline assignment: CDR1 SNHLY and CDR2 FYNNEI. The length of the CDR3 is 10 residues. The CDR3 DNA is TGTGCCAGCACCTCCTACGAGCAGTACTTC. Protein: CASTSYEQYF.

The J gene is TRBJ1-4, the V gene TRBV7-9; D gene unclear. With 4 bases removed from V and 7 bases from J, the gap between germline ends came to 16 bases. The CDR3 is 15 residues long. The germline gives CDR1 SEHNR, CDR2 FQNEAQ (reference sequence). CDR3 DNA: TGTGCCAGCAGCTCAGACGGGGAAGCAGGTGAAAAACTGTTTTTT. It specifies CASSSDGEAGEKLFF.

The chain is built from TRBV6-6 and TRBJ1-2; the D gene is possibly TRBD1 (6 bases). The germline V gene encodes CDR1 MNHNY and CDR2 SVGAGI (reference sequence). The CDR3 spans 14 residues. With 2 bases removed from V and 6 bases from J, the gap between germline ends came to 13 bases. The CDR3 DNA follows: TGTGCCAGCAGTTACGGAACAGGGTCGGATGGCTACACCTTC. It translates to CASSYGTGSDGYTF.

V gene TRBV4-3 combines with J gene TRBJ2-1; possibly TRBD2 for D (6 bases). The germline V and J ends were trimmed by 1 base and 0 bases, with 16 bases remaining between them. This CDR3 contains 18 residues. Germline V CDR1 and CDR2: LGHNA, YSLEER. In DNA form, the CDR3 reads TGCGCCAGCAGCCAAGCGGCAGCTAGCGCGCGCTCCTACAATGAGCAGTTCTTC. Its translation is CASSQAAASARSYNEQFF.

On this clone: Other DNA sequences in the same sample also yield this CDR3. The chain couples TRBV5-6 to TRBJ1-2, with unresolved D. Trimming removed 4 bases from V and 4 bases from J, with 17 bases in between. Germline V CDR1 and CDR2: SGHDT, YYEEEE. The CDR3 runs 15 residues. CDR3 in DNA: TGTGCCAGCAGCCTGGGGTCGGCGAGGAGCTATGGCTACACCTTC. Translation: CASSLGSARSYGYTF.

The chain recombines TRBV10-3 with TRBJ1-2; D is ambiguous. The CDR3 length is 14 residues. Per the germline V gene, CDR1 is ENHRY and CDR2 is SYGVKD. V lost 0 bases and J 3 bases, leaving 8 bases between the germline ends. CDR3 sequence: CAISESMEYYGYTF. The CDR3 DNA reads TGTGCCATCAGTGAGTCTATGGAATACTATGGCTACACCTTC.

This chain connects TRBV30 to TRBJ1-5, with a weak D call TRBD1 (6 bases). CDR1 GTSNPN and CDR2 SVGIG come from the germline V gene (reference sequence). Deletions cut 5 bases from V and 0 bases from J, with 14 bases between. The CDR3 runs 15 residues. The CDR3 is CAWARGRNSNQPQHF. Here the CDR3 DNA reads TGTGCCTGGGCCCGGGGGCGGAATAGCAATCAGCCCCAGCATTTT.

V gene TRBV9 combines with J gene TRBJ2-1; 10 bases fit TRBD1. Germline values: CDR1 SGDLS, CDR2 YYNGEE. V trimming: 0 bases; J trimming: 7 bases; junction bases outside the gene matches: 10. CDR3 size: 17 residues. The DNA of the CDR3 is TGTGCCAGCAGCGTAGACACCGGGACAGGGGTGTTGAATGAGCAGTTCTTC. It translates to CASSVDTGTGVLNEQFF. The full variable domain, rest sourced from reference TRBV9 and TRBJ2-1, is DSGVTQTPKHLITATGQRVTLRCSPRSGDLSVYWYQQSLDQGLQFLIQYYNGEERAKGNILERFSAQQFPDLHSELNLSSLELGDSALYFCASSVDTGTGVLNEQFFGPGTRLTVL.

The chain combines TRBV5-1 with TRBJ2-3, with 8 bases fitting TRBD2. CDR3 length equals 15 residues. Germline CDR1 SGHRS, CDR2 YFSETQ. J gave up 1 base and V 3 bases, and 4 bases lay outside the gene matches. The DNA for the CDR3 is TGCGCCAGCAGCTACAACGGGGGGGGCACAGATACGCAGTATTTT. The encoded protein is CASSYNGGGTDTQYF. Looking up the rest from reference TRBV5-1 and TRBJ2-3 gives the full variable domain: KAGVTQTPRYLIKTRGQQVTLSCSPISGHRSVSWYQQTPGQGLQFLFEYFSETQRNKGNFPGRFSGRQFSNSRSEMNVSTLELGDSALYLCASSYNGGGTDTQYFGPGTRLTVL.

The chain couples TRBV7-9 to TRBJ1-4; D unresolved. The CDR3 totals 15 residues. Germline assignment: CDR1 SEHNR and CDR2 FQNEAQ (reference sequence). Trimming took off 5 bases at V and 0 bases at J, with 10 bases between the two ends. CDR3 in DNA: TGTGCCAGCAGCCTACGTAAGGCAACTAATGAAAAACTGTTTTTT. It encodes CASSLRKATNEKLFF. Supplemented by reference TRBV7-9 and TRBJ1-4, the full variable domain reads DTGVSQNPRHKITKRGQNVTFRCDPISEHNRLYWYRQTLGQGPEFLTYFQNEAQLEKSRLLSDRFSAERPKGSFSTLEIQRTEQGDSAMYLCASSLRKATNEKLFFGSGTQLSVL.

The chain has TRBV7-2 and TRBJ1-5, with TRBD1 matching over 9 bases. The V gene's germline CDR1 is SGHTA and CDR2 FQGNSA. The CDR3 consists of 15 residues. Trimming cost V 5 bases and J 4 bases; bases outside gene matches: 6. DNA of the CDR3: TGTGCCAGCAGCCTCAAGACAGGGGGGAATCAGCCCCAGCATTTT. It encodes CASSLKTGGNQPQHF.

V is TRBV19 and J is TRBJ2-7; 7 bases map to TRBD2. Trimming cost V 3 bases and J 0 bases; bases outside gene matches: 5. The CDR3 runs 15 residues. CDR1 is LNHDA and CDR2 is SQIVND in the germline V gene (reference sequence). CDR3 sequence (DNA): TGTGCCAGTAGTATGTCTAGCGGCGGCTCCTACGAGCAGTACTTC. Its protein product is CASSMSSGGSYEQYF.

This clone showed up just once. This chain links TRBV6-5 with TRBJ2-7, with 11 bases identical to TRBD1. This CDR3 comprises 15 residues. Trimming took 7 bases from V and 7 from J; bases not matched to a gene: 12. Germline V gives CDR1 MNHEY, CDR2 SVGAGI. The CDR3 here is CASNKHGQGANEQYF. The CDR3 nucleotides are TGTGCCAGCAATAAGCACGGACAGGGGGCGAATGAGCAGTACTTC.

This chain uses TRBV7-2 with TRBJ1-2; TRBD1 is a possible D gene (5 bases). The CDR3 has 13 amino acids. Germline V lookup: CDR1 SGHTA, CDR2 FQGNSA. Trimming stripped 3 bases from V and 3 bases from J, with 8 bases between. CDR3 loop: CASSFGTDYGYTF. The CDR3 DNA sequence: TGTGCCAGCAGCTTCGGGACGGACTATGGCTACACCTTC.

This clone has just a few counts. The CDR3 loop reads CASSANNREHGYTF. The DNA of the CDR3 is TGTGCCAGCAGCGCAAACAACAGGGAGCACGGCTACACCTTC. The V gene is TRBV6-5, the J gene TRBJ1-2, with a tentative D call TRBD1 (6 bases). The CDR3 is 14 amino acids. CDR1 is MNHEY and CDR2 is SVGAGI in the germline V gene. Trimming shortened V by 6 bases and J by 8 bases, and 19 bases separated the two germline ends.

A few counts support this clone. The rearrangement joins TRBV6-6 to TRBJ2-7, with D unclear. Germline CDR1 MNHNY, CDR2 SVGAGI (reference sequence). Trimming stripped 6 bases from V and 2 bases from J, with 5 bases between. The CDR3 has 11 amino acids. This chain's CDR3 is CASSDPYEQYF. The DNA of the CDR3 is TGTGCCAGCAGCGACCCCTACGAGCAGTACTTC.

The J gene is TRBJ2-3, the V gene TRBV7-9; D possibly corresponds to TRBD1 (6 bases). This CDR3 spans 13 amino acids. The V gene's germline CDR1 is SEHNR and CDR2 FQNEAQ (reference sequence). Trimming took 5 bases from V and 0 from J, leaving 6 bases between them. The CDR3 nucleotides read TGTGCCAGCAGCCAGGGGAGCACAGATACGCAGTATTTT. Its protein product is CASSQGSTDTQYF.

Only a few counts were recorded for this clone. The gene calls are TRBV2 and TRBJ1-1; no firm D call. CDR3 length: 14 residues. Germline lookup yields CDR1 SNHLY and CDR2 FYNNEI. V was clipped by 4 bases and J by 1 base, with 10 bases between them. The CDR3 here is CASSAISANTEAFF. The CDR3 DNA reads as TGTGCCAGCAGTGCAATATCGGCGAACACTGAAGCTTTCTTT.

This chain links TRBV6-4 with TRBJ2-3, with D unresolved. Trimming left V 5 bases short and J 1 base short, with 10 bases between. CDR1 and CDR2 (germline): MRHNA, SNTAGT. The CDR3 runs 14 residues. CDR3 sequence reads: CASSSEAGTDTQYF. The CDR3 coding sequence is TGTGCCAGCAGTTCCGAGGCGGGCACAGATACGCAGTATTTT.

The rearrangement uses TRBV7-2 and TRBJ2-1; D remains ambiguous. CDR3 length: 16 amino acids. Germline V gene lookup returns CDR1 SGHTA and CDR2 FQGNSA. Between the trimmed V and J ends, which lost 0 bases and 3 bases, there was a span of 12 bases. CDR3 sequence: CASSLASGASYNEQFF. CDR3 nucleotide sequence: TGTGCCAGCAGCTTAGCGTCCGGTGCTAGCTACAATGAGCAGTTCTTC.

In this sample, this clone turned up once. This chain uses TRBV9 with TRBJ2-3, with 13 bases matching TRBD2. The CDR3 spans 20 residues. V shed 3 bases, J shed 4 bases, and the junction held 17 bases outside the gene matches. CDR1 is SGDLS, CDR2 YYNGEE, per germline. CDR3 nucleotide sequence: TGTGCCAGCAGCGCCAACCCGGAGACTAGCGGGAGGTTATTTGCAGATACGCAGTATTTT. Its translation: CASSANPETSGRLFADTQYF.

The chain couples TRBV5-6 to TRBJ2-3; 7 bases fit TRBD2. Germline V gene lookup returns CDR1 SGHDT and CDR2 YYEEEE. This CDR3 is built from 16 residues. With 4 bases clipped from V and 2 bases from J, the junction kept 10 bases outside the gene matches. CDR3 bases: TGTGCCAGCAGCCTGAAGCGGGGCCACTCCACAGATACGCAGTATTTT. This codes for CASSLKRGHSTDTQYF.